Detailed here is one T cell receptor beta chain. This clonotype was counted a single time. Its antigen target is currently unknown. Per-nucleotide qualities are absent, and no much larger clonotype sits a single base away. Evidence from one read is weak. The sample originates from a study of CD8 T cells in Susac syndrome (dated by TCRdb to between 2018 and 2020). Looking at the study overall: Among the sequenced Susac syndrome patients, over five had clinically active disease and roughly 8 were in clinical remission. At blood withdrawal, Susac syndrome patients were either therapy-naive, taking corticosteroids (in some cases with IVIg as well), or taking IVIg alone. The study used repertoire sequencing to test whether antigen drove CD8+ T cell activation and differentiation in Susac syndrome. Clonality of the CD8+ T cell repertoire was compared between roughly 13 healthy donors, approximately 14 Susac syndrome patients and some 15 multiple sclerosis patients.

High-throughput TCR beta sequencing profiled peripheral blood CD8+ and CD4+ T cells from healthy donors, Susac syndrome patients and multiple sclerosis patients. The Susac syndrome patients fulfilled recently defined diagnostic criteria for either definite or probable disease. Bulk CD8+ and CD4+ T cells were purified magnetically by negative isolation, whereas CD8+ TEMRA cells were enriched by FACS. Blood was drawn into EDTA tubes, processed within 24 hours, and PBMCs were isolated by density gradient centrifugation. PBMCs destined for TCR sequencing were cryopreserved in liquid nitrogen and later thawed in a 37 °C water bath. A purity of at least 90% was achieved for sorted or isolated CD4+, CD8+ and CD8+ TEMRA cells. RNA was extracted using the RNeasy kit, and about 0.45 to 1 ug of the RNA was reverse transcribed with random hexamers. TCR beta CDR3 regions were amplified with the immunoSEQ multiplex PCR assay covering 54 Vbeta and 13 Jbeta segments. PCR amplification bias was corrected by using a synthetic template baseline for primer optimization and computational correction. Processing in the source paper ran as follows. Reads were annotated to V, D and J genes according to IMGT and were analyzed with immunoSEQ Analyzer, with only productive sequences retained. Clonality was computed as one minus Shannon entropy normalized by log2 of the number of productive unique sequences. Public and private clones were assessed among the 100 most prevalent clones of each patient and control. A clone was defined as Susac-specific if it was absent from the healthy and MS cohorts, from some 1,100 published viral clones and from other ImmuneACCESS disease sequences. The public sequencing data were trimmed at Q25 with fastp and processed into clonotypes with MiXCR by TCRdb, which kept only in-frame beta chains. Records with the same CDR3 protein are collapsed into one entry carrying the most frequent genes and DNA. TCRdb, not the authors, supplied the V and J calls. This sample has approximately 83,000 distinct CDR3 sequences in its table, and over 85% of those were observed once. The ten largest clonotypes hold around 0.94% of the sample.

From cysteine to phenylalanine, the CDR3 is 13 amino acids long. Just the 39-base CDR3 DNA is kept, in frame starting at base 1. CDR1 and CDR2 were assigned from the germline V gene (reference sequence) as LNHDA and SQIVND. Trimming at the junction amounts to 6 bases on V and 0 bases on J, and the germline ends lie 6 bases apart. On the study overall, not on this receptor specifically: Clonal expansion was observed in Susac syndrome CD8+ repertoires, with the highest expansion in CD8+ TEMRA cells and greater expansion in clinically active than in remitting patients. Looking at Susac-specific public clones, the researchers identified sixteen in the total CD8+ repertoire and roughly 5 in the CD8+ TEMRA repertoire. The number of individuals in the TCR sequencing and HLA analysis was recognized as being relatively small.

The V and J genes are TRBV19 and TRBJ1-5; the D gene cannot be resolved reliably. The clonotype comes from a human donor with Susac syndrome. The sequencing input was CD8+ T cells from PBMCs. The CDR3 reads as follows: CASRVDSNQPQHF. The nucleotide sequence is TGTGCCAGTAGGGTGGATAGCAATCAGCCCCAGCATTTT.